The 15 T cell receptor beta chains given below trace back to one sample, sequenced in a study of Graves' ophthalmopathy and Graves' hyperthyroidism (dated by TCRdb to 2016 to 2018). Sequencing was performed on an Illumina HiSeq 2000. For repertoire sequencing, the TCR beta CDR3 regions were amplified from RNA transcripts. The first round of RT-PCR was done with HTBI primers and the Qiagen OneStep RT-PCR kit, and was followed by a second round of multiplex PCR, then size selection and purification. TCRdb reanalyzed the raw reads on its own, using fastp at Q25 for trimming and MiXCR for clone calling, and kept in-frame beta chains. Each entry merges the rows of one CDR3 protein and shows their most common DNA and genes. The sample includes about 500,000 distinct CDR3 sequences, with about 40% observed a single time. The ten most abundant clones make up about 4.6% of the sample. What was sequenced was peripheral blood or thyroid tissue (not recorded which). The receptor set was obtained from an adult man with Graves' hyperthyroidism.

This clonotype was counted between two and nine times. The chain recombines TRBV9 with TRBJ1-4; possibly TRBD1 for D (5 bases). The V gene lost 4 bases and the J gene lost 6 bases, with 22 bases spanning the gap. Germline CDR1 is SGDLS and CDR2 is YYNGEE. This CDR3 contains 17 residues. The CDR3 protein is CASSPRMSGPRDEKLFF. CDR3 DNA: TGTGCCAGCAGCCCCCGCATGTCGGGGCCCCGAGATGAAAAACTGTTTTTT. Together with reference TRBV9 and TRBJ1-4, the CDR3 gives the full variable domain: DSGVTQTPKHLITATGQRVTLRCSPRSGDLSVYWYQQSLDQGLQFLIQYYNGEERAKGNILERFSAQQFPDLHSELNLSSLELGDSALYFCASSPRMSGPRDEKLFFGSGTQLSVL.

There are a few counts of this clonotype. The rearrangement joins TRBV4-1 to TRBJ1-4; D is perhaps TRBD1 (5 bases). The length of the CDR3 is 14 residues. Germline V gives CDR1 MGHRA, CDR2 YSYEKL. Trimming shortened V by 2 bases and J by 8 bases, and 12 bases separated the two germline ends. CDR3 sequence (DNA): TGCGCCAGCAGCCAACAGGGTTGGCGAGAAAAACTGTTTTTT. It is translated as CASSQQGWREKLFF.

This clonotype was counted at least ten times. The rearrangement uses TRBV10-2 and TRBJ1-1, with TRBD1 as a possible D gene (5 bases). Germline-derived CDR1 and CDR2 are WSHSY and SAAADI. Trimming cost V 5 bases and J 0 bases, with 10 bases left between them. CDR3 length: 14 amino acids. CDR3 DNA sequence: TGCGCCAGCAGTAAGGGGCAGGTGAACACTGAAGCTTTCTTT. Its protein product is CASSKGQVNTEAFF.

V and J are TRBV28 and TRBJ1-1, with TRBD1 as a possible D gene (5 bases). Looked up from germline, CDR1 is MDHEN and CDR2 is SYDVKM. V lost 5 bases, J lost 8 bases, and 15 bases lay in between. This CDR3 comprises 13 residues. This chain's CDR3 is CASSPPGFAEAFF. CDR3 bases: TGTGCCAGCAGTCCTCCAGGGTTTGCGGAAGCTTTCTTT.

This clonotype has ten or more counts. Given a much more abundant clone one base away, this may be a read error. V and J are TRBV29-1 and TRBJ2-7; no firm D call. The CDR3 sequence is 10 residues long. Germline V lookup: CDR1 SQVTM, CDR2 ANQGSEA. Trimming removed 6 bases at V and 6 bases at J, with 9 bases between. CDR3 bases: TGCAGCGTGGGCTCAGGCGAGCAGTACTTC. It translates to CSVGSGEQYF.

This clonotype was observed many times. The chain uses TRBV10-3 and TRBJ2-3; no definite D call. CDR1 is ENHRY and CDR2 is SYGVKD in the germline V gene. The CDR3 sequence is 14 residues long. Trimming pared 0 bases from V and 3 bases from J, leaving 7 bases between. This chain's CDR3 is CAISESAMTDTQYF. CDR3 coding DNA: TGTGCCATCAGTGAGTCTGCCATGACAGATACGCAGTATTTT.

A few counts support this clonotype. V and J are TRBV18 and TRBJ2-7; D is undetermined. Germline lookup yields CDR1 KGHSH and CDR2 LQKENI. Trimming pared 6 bases from V and 6 bases from J, leaving 12 bases between. CDR3 length: 12 amino acids. The CDR3 here is CASSREVSEQYF. CDR3 nucleotides: TGTGCCAGCTCCCGCGAGGTAAGCGAGCAGTACTTC.

V gene TRBV15 combines with J gene TRBJ1-5; D is possibly TRBD1 (5 bases). The CDR3 has 17 residues. Germline V lookup: CDR1 LNHNV, CDR2 YYDKDF (reference sequence). Trimming removed 3 bases from V and 2 bases from J, with 17 bases in between. This CDR3 is CATSSQSREVGNQPQHF. The DNA for the CDR3 is TGTGCCACCAGCAGCCAAAGCAGGGAGGTAGGCAATCAGCCCCAGCATTTT.

This rearrangement joins TRBV27 to TRBJ1-4, with a possible D match to TRBD1 (6 bases). This CDR3 has 15 amino acids. Per the germline V gene, CDR1 is MNHEY and CDR2 is SMNVEV (reference sequence). V was shortened by 4 bases and J by 8 bases, with 17 bases between the two germline ends. The CDR3 region has the DNA TGTGCCAGCAGTTATCGAGGGGGGGGCTGGGAAAAACTGTTTTTT. Protein product: CASSYRGGGWEKLFF.

This clonotype was detected ten times or more. V gene TRBV9 combines with J gene TRBJ1-2; TRBD1 matches 10 bases. Looked up from germline, CDR1 is SGDLS and CDR2 is YYNGEE. After removal of 4 bases from V and 5 bases from J, the junction contained 11 bases not matched to a gene. The CDR3 sequence is 16 residues long. The CDR3 DNA reads as TGTGCCAGCAGCCCCTCCCTTCCGGGACAGGGGTATGGCTACACCTTC. This sequence encodes CASSPSLPGQGYGYTF.

This clonotype was recorded many times. This sequence joins TRBV5-4 and TRBJ1-3, with D possibly matching TRBD1 (6 bases). CDR3 length equals 16 residues. CDR1 is SGHNT, CDR2 YYREEE, per germline (reference sequence). Deletions cut 6 bases from V and 2 bases from J, with 18 bases between. The CDR3 bases are TGTGCCAGCAAATCGGAGGGGGGGCTCGCTGGAAACACCATATATTTT. Its protein is CASKSEGGLAGNTIYF.

Concerning this clonotype: A much bigger clone sits one base away, suggesting this may be a read error. The CDR3 is CSVIPGTSGTYEQYF. The CDR3 DNA follows: TGCAGCGTAATACCCGGGACTAGCGGAACCTACGAGCAGTACTTC. The chain is built from TRBV29-1 and TRBJ2-7; 11 nucleotides agree with TRBD2. CDR3 length: 15 residues. Trimming removed 6 bases from V and 2 bases from J; junction bases left unmatched: 9. In germline, CDR1 is SQVTM, CDR2 ANQGSEA.

In its sample, this clonotype was seen many times. V usage is TRBV29-1 and J usage is TRBJ1-2; D is possibly TRBD1 (6 bases). The CDR3 has 14 amino acids. Trimming took 3 bases from V and 0 from J, leaving 11 bases between them. From germline, CDR1 is SQVTM and CDR2 ANQGSEA. The CDR3: CSVDRGHPNYGYTF. CDR3 bases: TGCAGCGTTGATCGGGGGCACCCTAACTATGGCTACACCTTC.

CDR3 nucleotide sequence: TGCAGCGTATGGACAGGGGGGAACACCGGGGAGCTGTTTTTT. Its protein is CSVWTGGNTGELFF. The chain joins TRBV29-1 to TRBJ2-2; 10 bases map to TRBD1. V gave up 6 bases and J gave up 1 base; unmatched junction bases: 2. The germline V gene has CDR1 SQVTM and CDR2 ANQGSEA. The length of the CDR3 is 14 residues.

This clonotype occurred a few times. The chain has TRBV19 and TRBJ1-5; 12 nucleotides agree with TRBD1. V was clipped by 11 bases and J by 4 bases; unmatched bases: 12. Germline CDR1 and CDR2: LNHDA and SQIVND (reference sequence). CDR3 length: 16 residues. CDR3 in amino acids: CAWSVWGQGANQPQHF. The DNA of the CDR3 is TGTGCCTGGAGTGTTTGGGGACAGGGGGCGAATCAGCCCCAGCATTTT.